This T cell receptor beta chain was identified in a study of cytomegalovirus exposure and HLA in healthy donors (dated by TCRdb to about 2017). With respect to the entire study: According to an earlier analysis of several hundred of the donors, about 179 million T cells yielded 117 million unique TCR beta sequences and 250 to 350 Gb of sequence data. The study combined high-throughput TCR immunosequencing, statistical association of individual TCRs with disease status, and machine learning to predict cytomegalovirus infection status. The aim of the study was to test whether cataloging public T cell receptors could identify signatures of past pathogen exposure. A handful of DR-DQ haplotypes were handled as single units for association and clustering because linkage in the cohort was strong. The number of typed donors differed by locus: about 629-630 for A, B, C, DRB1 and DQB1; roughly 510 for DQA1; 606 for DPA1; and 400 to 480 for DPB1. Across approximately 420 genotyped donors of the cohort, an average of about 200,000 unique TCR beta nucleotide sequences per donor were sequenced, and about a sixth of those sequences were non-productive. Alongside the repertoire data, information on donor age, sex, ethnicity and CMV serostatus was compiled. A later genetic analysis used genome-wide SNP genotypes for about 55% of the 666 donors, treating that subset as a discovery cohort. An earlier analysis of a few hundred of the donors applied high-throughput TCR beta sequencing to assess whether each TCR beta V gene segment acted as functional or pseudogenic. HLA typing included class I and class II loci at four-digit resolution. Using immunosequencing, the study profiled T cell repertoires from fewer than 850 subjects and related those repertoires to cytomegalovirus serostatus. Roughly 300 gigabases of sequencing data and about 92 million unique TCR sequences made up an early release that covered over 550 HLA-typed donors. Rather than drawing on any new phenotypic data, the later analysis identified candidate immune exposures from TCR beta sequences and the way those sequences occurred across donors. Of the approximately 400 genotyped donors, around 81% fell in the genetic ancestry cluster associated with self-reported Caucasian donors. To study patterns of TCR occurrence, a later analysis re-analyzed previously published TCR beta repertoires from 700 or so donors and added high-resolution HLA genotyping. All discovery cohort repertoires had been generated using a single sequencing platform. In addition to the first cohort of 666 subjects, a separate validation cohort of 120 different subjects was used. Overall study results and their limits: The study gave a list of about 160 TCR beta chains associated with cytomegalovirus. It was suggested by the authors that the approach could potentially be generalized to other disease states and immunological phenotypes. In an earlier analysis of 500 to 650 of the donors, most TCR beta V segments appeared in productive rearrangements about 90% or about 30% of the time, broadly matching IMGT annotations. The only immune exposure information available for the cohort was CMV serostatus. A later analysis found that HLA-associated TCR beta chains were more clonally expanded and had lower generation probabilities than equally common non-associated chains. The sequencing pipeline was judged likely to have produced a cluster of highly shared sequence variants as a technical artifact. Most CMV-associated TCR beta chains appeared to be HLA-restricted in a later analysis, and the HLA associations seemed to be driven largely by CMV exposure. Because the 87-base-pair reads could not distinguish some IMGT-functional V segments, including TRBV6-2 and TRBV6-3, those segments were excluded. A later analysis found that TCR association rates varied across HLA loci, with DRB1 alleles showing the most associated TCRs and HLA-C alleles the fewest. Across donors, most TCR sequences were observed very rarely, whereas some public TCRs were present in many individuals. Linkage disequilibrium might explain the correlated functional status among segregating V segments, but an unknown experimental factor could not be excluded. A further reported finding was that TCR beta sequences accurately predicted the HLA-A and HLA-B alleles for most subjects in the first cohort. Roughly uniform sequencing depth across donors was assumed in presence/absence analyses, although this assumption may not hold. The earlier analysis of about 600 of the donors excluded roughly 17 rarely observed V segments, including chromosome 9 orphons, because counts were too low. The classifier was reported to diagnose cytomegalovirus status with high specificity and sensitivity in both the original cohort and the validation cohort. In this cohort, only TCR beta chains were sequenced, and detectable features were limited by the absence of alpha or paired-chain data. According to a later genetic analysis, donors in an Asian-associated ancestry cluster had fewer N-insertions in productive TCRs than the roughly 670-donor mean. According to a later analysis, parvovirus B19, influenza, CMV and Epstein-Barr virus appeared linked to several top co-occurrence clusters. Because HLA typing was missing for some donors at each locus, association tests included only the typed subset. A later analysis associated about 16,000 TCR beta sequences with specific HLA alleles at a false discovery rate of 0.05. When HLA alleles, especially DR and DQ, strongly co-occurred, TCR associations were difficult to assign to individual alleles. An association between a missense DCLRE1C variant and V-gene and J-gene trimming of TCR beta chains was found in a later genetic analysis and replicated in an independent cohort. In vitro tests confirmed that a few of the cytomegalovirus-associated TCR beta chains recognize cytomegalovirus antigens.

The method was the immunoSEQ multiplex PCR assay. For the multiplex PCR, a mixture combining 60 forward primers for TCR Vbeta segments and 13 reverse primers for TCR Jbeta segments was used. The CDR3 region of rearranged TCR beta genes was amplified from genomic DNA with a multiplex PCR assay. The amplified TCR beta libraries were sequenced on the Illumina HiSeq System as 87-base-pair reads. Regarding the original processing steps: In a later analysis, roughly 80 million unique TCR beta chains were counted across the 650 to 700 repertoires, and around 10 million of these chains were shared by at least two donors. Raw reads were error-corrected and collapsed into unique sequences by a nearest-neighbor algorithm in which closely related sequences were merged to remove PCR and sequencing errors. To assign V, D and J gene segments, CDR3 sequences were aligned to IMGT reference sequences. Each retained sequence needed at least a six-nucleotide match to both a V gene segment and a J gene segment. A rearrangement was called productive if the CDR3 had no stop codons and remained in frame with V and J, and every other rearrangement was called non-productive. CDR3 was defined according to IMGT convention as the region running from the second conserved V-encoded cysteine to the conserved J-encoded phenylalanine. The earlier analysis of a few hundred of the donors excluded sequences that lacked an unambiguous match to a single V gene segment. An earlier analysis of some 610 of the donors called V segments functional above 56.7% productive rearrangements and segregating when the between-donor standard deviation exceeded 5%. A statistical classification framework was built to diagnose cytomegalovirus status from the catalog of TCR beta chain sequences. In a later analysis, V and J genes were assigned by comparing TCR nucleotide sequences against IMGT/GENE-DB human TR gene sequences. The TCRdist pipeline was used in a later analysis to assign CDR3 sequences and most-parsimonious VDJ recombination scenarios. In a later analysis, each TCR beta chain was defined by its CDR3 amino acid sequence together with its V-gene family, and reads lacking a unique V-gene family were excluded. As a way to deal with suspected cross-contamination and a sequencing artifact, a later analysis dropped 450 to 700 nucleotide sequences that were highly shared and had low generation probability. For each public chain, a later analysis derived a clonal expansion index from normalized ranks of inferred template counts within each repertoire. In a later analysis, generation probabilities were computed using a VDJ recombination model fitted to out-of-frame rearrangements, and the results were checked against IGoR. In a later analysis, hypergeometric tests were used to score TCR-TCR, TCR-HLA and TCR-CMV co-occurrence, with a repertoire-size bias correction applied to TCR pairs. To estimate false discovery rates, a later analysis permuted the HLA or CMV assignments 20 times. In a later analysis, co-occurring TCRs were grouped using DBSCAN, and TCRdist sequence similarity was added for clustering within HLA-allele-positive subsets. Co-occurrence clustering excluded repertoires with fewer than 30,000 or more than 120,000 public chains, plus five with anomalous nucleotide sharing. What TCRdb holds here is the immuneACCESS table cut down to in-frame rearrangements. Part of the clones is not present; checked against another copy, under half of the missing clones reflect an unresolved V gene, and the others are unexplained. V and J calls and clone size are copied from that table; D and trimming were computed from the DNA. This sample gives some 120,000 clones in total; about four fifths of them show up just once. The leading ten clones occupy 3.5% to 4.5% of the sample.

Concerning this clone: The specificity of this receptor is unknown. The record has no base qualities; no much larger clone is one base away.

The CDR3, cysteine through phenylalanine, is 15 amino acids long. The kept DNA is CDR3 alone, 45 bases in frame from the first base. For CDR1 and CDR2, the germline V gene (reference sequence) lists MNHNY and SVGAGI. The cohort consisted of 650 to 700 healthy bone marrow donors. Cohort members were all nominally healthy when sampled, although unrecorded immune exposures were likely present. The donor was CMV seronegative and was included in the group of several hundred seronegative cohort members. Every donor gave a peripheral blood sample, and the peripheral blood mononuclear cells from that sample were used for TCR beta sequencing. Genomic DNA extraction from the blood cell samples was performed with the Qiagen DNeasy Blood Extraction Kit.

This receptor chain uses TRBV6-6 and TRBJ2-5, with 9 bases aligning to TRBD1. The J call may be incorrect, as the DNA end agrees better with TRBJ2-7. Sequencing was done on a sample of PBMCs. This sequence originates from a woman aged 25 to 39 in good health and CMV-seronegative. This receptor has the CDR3 CASTPTGTGTYEQYF. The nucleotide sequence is TGTGCCAGCACCCCAACCGGGACAGGGACCTACGAGCAGTACTTC.